The 2 T cell receptor beta chains in this list originate from one sample, sequenced in a study of T cell repertoires in cytomegalovirus infection. TCRdb re-analysed the reads in MiXCR, keeping a single row per CDR3 protein. The profile shows a few hundred thousand distinct CDR3 sequences, around 27% of them singletons. The sample comprised PBMCs. The receptors stem from a human donor in good health (CMV status not recorded). Some clones in this sample may be carry-over from other donors' samples.

The J gene is TRBJ1-1, the V gene TRBV15; D uncertain. Trimming pared 8 bases from V and 11 bases from J, leaving 15 bases between. CDR3 length: 11 amino acids. Germline loops: CDR1 LNHNV, CDR2 YYDKDF (reference sequence). CDR3 bases: TGTGCCACCTCCGGTGAGGACTCGGCTTTCTTT. Protein: CATSGEDSAFF.

The V call is TRBV27, the J call TRBJ1-6; D is unresolved. The germline V and J ends were trimmed by 1 base and 7 bases, with 5 bases remaining between them. CDR1 and CDR2 (germline): MNHEY, SMNVEV (reference sequence). The CDR3 has 13 amino acids. The CDR3 here is CASSLLGNSPLHF. DNA for the CDR3: TGTGCCAGCAGTTTATTGGGGAATTCACCCCTCCACTTT.